A single sample is the source of the 2 T cell receptor beta chains below, sequenced in a study of shared clonotypes between healthy human individuals. Repertoires were generated with immunoSEQ multiplex PCR, while TCRdb's copy carries only in-frame clones and drops some. The sample holds about 2.5 million clones, roughly 90% seen once. The sequencing input was naive CD4+ T cells from PBMCs. The subset: CD45RA+ positively selected. All receptors derive from a man younger than 35 in good health. Some clones in this sample may be carry-over from other donors' samples.

The J gene is TRBJ2-6, the V gene TRBV27; TRBD1 aligns across 9 bases. The CDR3 has 18 amino acids. V was clipped by 7 bases and J by 2 bases; unmatched bases: 12. Per the germline V gene, CDR1 is MNHEY and CDR2 is SMNVEV (reference sequence). The chain's CDR3 is CASIDLMTGGTGANVLTF. Here the CDR3 DNA reads TGTGCCAGCATCGACCTCATGACAGGGGGGACTGGGGCCAACGTCCTGACTTTC.

V and J are TRBV5-1 and TRBJ2-4; a weak D match, TRBD2 (6 bases). This CDR3 spans 15 amino acids. Germline values: CDR1 SGHRS, CDR2 YFSETQ. Deletions cut 0 bases from V and 9 bases from J, with 16 bases between. In nucleotides, the CDR3 is TGCGCCAGCAGCTTGGAGGCGGGGATGGTAGGCATTCAGTACTTC. Protein sequence: CASSLEAGMVGIQYF.